What follows are 5 T cell receptor beta chains derived from one specimen sequenced in a study of blood T cell repertoires in COVID-19. Repertoires were generated with immunoSEQ multiplex PCR, while TCRdb's copy carries only in-frame clones and drops some. The repertoire has 150,000 to 200,000 clones, approximately 83% of them found once; the top ten carry roughly 2.9%. The sequenced sample consisted of peripheral blood. These receptors came from a woman aged 55-70 years with acute or convalescent COVID-19.

The chain links TRBV6-4 to TRBJ2-3; 9 positions agree with TRBD2. The trim removed 6 bases at V and 2 bases at J, leaving 6 bases unmatched. CDR1 and CDR2 (germline): MRHNA, SNTAGT. The CDR3 is made up of 15 amino acids. CDR3 in amino acids: CASRALAGATDTQYF. DNA for the CDR3: TGTGCCAGCAGAGCCTTAGCGGGGGCCACAGATACGCAGTATTTT.

The V and J genes are TRBV6-5 and TRBJ1-6; D may be TRBD1 (5 bases). Trimming removed 4 bases at V and 7 bases at J, with 8 bases between. Germline CDR1 and CDR2: MNHEY and SVGAGI. CDR3 length: 13 residues. CDR3 sequence (DNA): TGTGCCAGCAGTTTAAGACAGAATTCACCCCTCCACTTT. It encodes CASSLRQNSPLHF.

This clone has just one count. V usage is TRBV4-1 and J usage is TRBJ2-5; 9 bases fit TRBD1. After removal of 1 base from V and 7 bases from J, the junction contained 7 bases not matched to a gene. Germline CDR1 MGHRA, CDR2 YSYEKL. The CDR3 runs 15 residues. In nucleotides, the CDR3 is TGCGCCAGCAGCCAAGCACAGGGGGCGCAGGTGACCCAGTACTTC. This encodes CASSQAQGAQVTQYF.

The genes are TRBV6-5 and TRBJ1-1; no firm D call. V was trimmed by 6 bases and J by 1 base, leaving 9 bases between them. The CDR3 runs to 13 residues. CDR1 is MNHEY and CDR2 is SVGAGI in the germline V gene. The CDR3, as DNA: TGTGCCAGCAGCGTACAGAGGAACACTGAAGCTTTCTTT. This translates into CASSVQRNTEAFF.

This sequence joins TRBV12-5 and TRBJ1-2, with 7 bases lining up with TRBD1. Germline trimming cut 2 bases from V and 5 bases from J; bases unmatched to any gene: 2. This CDR3 spans 13 amino acids. Germline-derived CDR1 and CDR2 are LGHNT and FRNRAP. The CDR3 reads CASGLNRGYGYTF. Written as DNA, the CDR3 is TGTGCTAGTGGTTTGAACAGGGGATATGGCTACACCTTC.